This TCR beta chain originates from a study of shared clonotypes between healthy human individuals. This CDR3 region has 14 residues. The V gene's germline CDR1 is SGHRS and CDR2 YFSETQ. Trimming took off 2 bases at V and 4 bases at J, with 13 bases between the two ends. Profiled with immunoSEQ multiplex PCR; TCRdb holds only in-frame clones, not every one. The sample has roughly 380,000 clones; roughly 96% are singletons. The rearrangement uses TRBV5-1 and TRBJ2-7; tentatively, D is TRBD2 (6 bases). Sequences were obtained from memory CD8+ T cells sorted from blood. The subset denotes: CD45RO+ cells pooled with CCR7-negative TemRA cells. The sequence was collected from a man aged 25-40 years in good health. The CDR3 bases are TGCGCCAGCAGCTTAGTGGGACTGACATACGAGCAGTACTTC. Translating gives CASSLVGLTYEQYF.